This is a list of T cell receptor beta chains from one sample in a study of blood T cell dynamics during melanoma immunotherapy. Assay used: immunoSEQ multiplex PCR; TCRdb lists only in-frame clones, some missing. Seen here are fewer than 25,000 clones, roughly 90% observed once, and the top ten hold 1% to 1.5%. The input for sequencing was blood, taken from a patient treated with checkpoint blockade. The receptors shown here come from a human donor with melanoma. The conserved cysteine and the conserved F or W are not part of the CDR3 here.

j_call	v_call	cdr3_aa
TRBJ2-1	TRBV15	ATSRDLNGGVGGEQF
TRBJ2-7	TRBV5-4	ASSPPGQGAYEQY
TRBJ2-1	TRBV11-3	ASSLELSPGTYNEQF
TRBJ1-1	TRBV4-1	ASSQGYRGVNTEAF
TRBJ1-1	TRBV7-9	ASSLVSANTEAF
TRBJ2-7	TRBV11-2	ASSLVGGYYEQY
TRBJ2-7	TRBV5-4	ASSLDGIYEQY
TRBJ2-7	TRBV9	ASSVAEAYEQY
TRBJ1-4	TRBV28	ASSFPSRQGAAEKLF
TRBJ2-6	TRBV19	ASNQGLHHSGANVLT
TRBJ2-3	TRBV11-3	ASSPGTGTDTQY
TRBJ2-2	TRBV7-2	ASSRPATGLARTGELF
TRBJ2-2	TRBV14	ASSQPTSERGGLPDTGELF
TRBJ1-1	TRBV27	ASRRRENTEAF
TRBJ2-3	TRBV7-3	ASSLTGGRTDTQY
TRBJ1-2	TRBV30	AWAIVQGRIDYGYT
TRBJ2-2	TRBV25-1	ASSKMTDRGNTGELF
TRBJ2-7	TRBV19	ASSTRTVSSYEQY
TRBJ2-1	TRBV10-2	ASSESGGTSESYNEQF
TRBJ2-1	TRBV19	ASSMSSGDSSYNEQF
TRBJ2-5	TRBV9	ASSVRGGSQETQY
TRBJ1-6	TRBV2	ASNQDRSPARSLH
TRBJ1-4	TRBV19	ASSIQGSEKLF
TRBJ1-5	TRBV19	ASRESNQPQH